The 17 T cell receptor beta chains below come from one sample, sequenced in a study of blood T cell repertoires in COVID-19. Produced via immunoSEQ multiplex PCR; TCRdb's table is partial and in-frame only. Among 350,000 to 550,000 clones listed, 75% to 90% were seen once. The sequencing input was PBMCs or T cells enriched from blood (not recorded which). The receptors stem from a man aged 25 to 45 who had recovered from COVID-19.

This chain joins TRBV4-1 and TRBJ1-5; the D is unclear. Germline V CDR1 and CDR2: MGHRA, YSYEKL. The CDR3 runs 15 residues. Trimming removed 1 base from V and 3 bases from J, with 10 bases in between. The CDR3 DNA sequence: TGCGCCAGCAGCCAAGTCGGGTCAATCAATCAGCCCCAGCATTTT. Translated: CASSQVGSINQPQHF.

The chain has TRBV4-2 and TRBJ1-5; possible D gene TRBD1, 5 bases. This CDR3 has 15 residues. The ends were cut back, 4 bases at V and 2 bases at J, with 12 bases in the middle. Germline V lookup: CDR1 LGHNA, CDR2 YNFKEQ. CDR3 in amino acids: CASSLGAWGNQPQHF. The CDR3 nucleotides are TGTGCCAGCAGCCTTGGGGCCTGGGGCAATCAGCCCCAGCATTTT.

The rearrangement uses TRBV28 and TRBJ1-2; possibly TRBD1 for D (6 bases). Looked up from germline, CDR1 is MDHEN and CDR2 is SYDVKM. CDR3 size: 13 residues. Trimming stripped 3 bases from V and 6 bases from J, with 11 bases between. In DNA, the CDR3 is TGTGCCAGCAGTTTCCAAAACAGGGATGGCTACACCTTC. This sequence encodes CASSFQNRDGYTF.

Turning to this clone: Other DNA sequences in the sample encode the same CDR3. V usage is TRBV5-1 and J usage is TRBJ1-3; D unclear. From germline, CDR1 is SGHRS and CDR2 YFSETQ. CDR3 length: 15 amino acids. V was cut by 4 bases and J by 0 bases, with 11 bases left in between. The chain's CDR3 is CASSLDGSSGNTIYF. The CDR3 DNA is TGCGCCAGCAGCCTGGACGGGAGCTCTGGAAACACCATATATTTT.

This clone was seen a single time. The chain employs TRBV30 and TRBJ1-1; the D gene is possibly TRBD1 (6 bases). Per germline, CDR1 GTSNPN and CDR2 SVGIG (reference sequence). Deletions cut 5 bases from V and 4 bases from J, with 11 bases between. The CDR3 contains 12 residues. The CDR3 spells CAWGRDITEAFF. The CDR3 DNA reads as TGTGCCTGGGGCAGGGACATCACTGAAGCTTTCTTT.

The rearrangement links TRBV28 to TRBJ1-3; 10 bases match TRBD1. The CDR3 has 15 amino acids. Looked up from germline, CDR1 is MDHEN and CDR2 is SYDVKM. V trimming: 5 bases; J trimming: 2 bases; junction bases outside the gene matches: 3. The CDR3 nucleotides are TGTGCCAGCAGTGACAGGGGGCTCACTGGAAACACCATATATTTT. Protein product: CASSDRGLTGNTIYF. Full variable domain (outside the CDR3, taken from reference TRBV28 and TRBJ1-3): DVKVTQSSRYLVKRTGEKVFLECVQDMDHENMFWYRQDPGLGLRLIYFSYDVKMKEKGDIPEGYSVSREKKERFSLILESASTNQTSMYLCASSDRGLTGNTIYFGEGSWLTVV.

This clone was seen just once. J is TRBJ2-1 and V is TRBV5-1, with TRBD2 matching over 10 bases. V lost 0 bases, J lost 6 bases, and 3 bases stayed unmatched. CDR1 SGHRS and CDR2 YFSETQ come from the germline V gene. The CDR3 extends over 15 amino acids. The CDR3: CASSLDRTSGNEQFF. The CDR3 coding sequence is TGCGCCAGCAGCTTGGACCGGACTAGCGGCAATGAGCAGTTCTTC.

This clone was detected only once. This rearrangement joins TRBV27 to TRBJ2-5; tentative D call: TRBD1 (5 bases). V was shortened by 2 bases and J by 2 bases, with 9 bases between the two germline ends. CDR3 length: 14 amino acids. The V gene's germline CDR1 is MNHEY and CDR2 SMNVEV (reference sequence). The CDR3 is CASSLGAGQETQYF. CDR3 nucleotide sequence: TGTGCCAGCAGTTTAGGGGCAGGGCAAGAGACCCAGTACTTC.

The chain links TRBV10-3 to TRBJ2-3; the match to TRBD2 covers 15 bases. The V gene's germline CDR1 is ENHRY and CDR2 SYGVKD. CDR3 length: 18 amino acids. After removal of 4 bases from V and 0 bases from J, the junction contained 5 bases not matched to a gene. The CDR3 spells CAISARTSGRVSTDTQYF. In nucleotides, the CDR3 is TGTGCCATCAGTGCCAGGACTAGCGGGAGGGTCAGCACAGATACGCAGTATTTT.

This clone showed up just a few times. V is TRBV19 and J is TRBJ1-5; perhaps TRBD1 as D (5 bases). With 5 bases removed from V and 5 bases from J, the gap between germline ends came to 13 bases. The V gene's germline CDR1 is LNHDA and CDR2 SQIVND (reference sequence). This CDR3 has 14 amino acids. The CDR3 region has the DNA TGTGCCAGTAGTGTCCTCCTGGGGCATCAGCCCCAGCATTTT. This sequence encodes CASSVLLGHQPQHF. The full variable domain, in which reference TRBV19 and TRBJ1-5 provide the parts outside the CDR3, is DGGITQSPKYLFRKEGQNVTLSCEQNLNHDAMYWYRQDPGQGLRLIYYSQIVNDFQKGDIAEGYSVSREKKESFPLTVTSAQKNPTAFYLCASSVLLGHQPQHFGDGTRLSIL.

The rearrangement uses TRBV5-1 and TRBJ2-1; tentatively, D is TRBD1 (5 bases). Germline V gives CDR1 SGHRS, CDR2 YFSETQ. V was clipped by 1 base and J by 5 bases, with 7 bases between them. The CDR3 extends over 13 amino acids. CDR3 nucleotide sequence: TGCGCCAGCAGCTTGTTGGACAACAATGAGCAGTTCTTC. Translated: CASSLLDNNEQFF.

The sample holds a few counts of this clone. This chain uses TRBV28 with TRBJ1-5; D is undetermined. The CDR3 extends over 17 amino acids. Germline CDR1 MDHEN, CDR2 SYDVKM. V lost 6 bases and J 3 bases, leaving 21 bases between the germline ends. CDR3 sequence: CASSLEGIVNINQPQHF. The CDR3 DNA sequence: TGTGCCAGCAGCCTCGAGGGTATAGTGAACATCAATCAGCCCCAGCATTTT.

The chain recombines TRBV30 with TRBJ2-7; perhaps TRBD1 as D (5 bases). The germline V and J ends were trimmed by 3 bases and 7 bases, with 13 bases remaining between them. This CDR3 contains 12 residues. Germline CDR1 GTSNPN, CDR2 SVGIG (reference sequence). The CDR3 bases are TGTGCCTGGAGGGCCGACAGAGAGGAGCAGTACTTC. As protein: CAWRADREEQYF.

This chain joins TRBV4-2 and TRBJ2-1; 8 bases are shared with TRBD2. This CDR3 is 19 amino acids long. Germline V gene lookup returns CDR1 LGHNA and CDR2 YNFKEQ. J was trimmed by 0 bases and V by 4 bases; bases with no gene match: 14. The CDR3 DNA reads TGTGCCAGCAGCCCTCCATTCGGGCGGGAGGAGAGCTCCTACAATGAGCAGTTCTTC. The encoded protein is CASSPPFGREESSYNEQFF.

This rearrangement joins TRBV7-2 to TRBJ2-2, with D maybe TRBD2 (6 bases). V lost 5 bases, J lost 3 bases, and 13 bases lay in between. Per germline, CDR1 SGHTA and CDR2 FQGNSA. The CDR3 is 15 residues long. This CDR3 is CASSPYGSDTGELFF. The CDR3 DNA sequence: TGTGCCAGCAGCCCCTACGGGAGCGACACCGGGGAGCTGTTTTTT.

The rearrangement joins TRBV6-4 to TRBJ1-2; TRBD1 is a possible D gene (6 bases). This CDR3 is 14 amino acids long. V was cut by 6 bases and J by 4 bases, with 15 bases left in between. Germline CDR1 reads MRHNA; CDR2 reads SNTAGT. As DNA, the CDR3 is TGTGCCAGCAGCGAGGGGGTGGACGGCTATGGCTACACCTTC. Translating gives CASSEGVDGYGYTF.

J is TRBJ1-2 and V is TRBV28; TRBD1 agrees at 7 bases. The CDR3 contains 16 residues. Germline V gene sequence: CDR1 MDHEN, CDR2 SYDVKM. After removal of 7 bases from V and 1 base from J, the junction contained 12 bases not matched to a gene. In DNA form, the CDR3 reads TGTGCCAGCATCGGGACAGCAAGGGGAATTAACTATGGCTACACCTTC. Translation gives CASIGTARGINYGYTF.